Listed here are 23 T cell receptor beta chains from one sample, sequenced in a study of T cells in Graves' hyperthyroidism and ophthalmopathy. RNA transcripts provided the source from which TCR beta CDR3 regions were amplified. HTBI primers were used for first-round RT-PCR of the TCR CDR3. TCRdb fed the multiplex PCR reads into MiXCR, producing one record per CDR3 protein. The data show some 600,000 distinct CDR3 sequences, with more than 45% seen just once and about 7.8% held by the top ten. Sequences were obtained from peripheral blood or thyroid tissue (not recorded which). All receptors derive from a woman aged 18-30 years with Graves' hyperthyroidism.

This clonotype has a single count. The CDR3 bases are TGCAGCGTTGGTCCAGGGGCCTATGGCTACACCTTC. Encoded protein: CSVGPGAYGYTF. This chain connects TRBV29-1 to TRBJ1-2, with D tentatively TRBD1 (6 bases). The V gene lost 4 bases and the J gene lost 4 bases, with 10 bases spanning the gap. The V gene's germline CDR1 is SQVTM and CDR2 ANQGSEA. CDR3 size: 12 residues.

This clonotype was observed a few times. This sequence joins TRBV6-5 and TRBJ1-3; a possible D gene is TRBD1 (6 bases). Germline V gene sequence: CDR1 MNHEY, CDR2 SVGAGI. V lost 11 bases and J 3 bases, leaving 17 bases between the germline ends. The length of the CDR3 is 14 residues. The CDR3: CALSTGYGGNTIYF. In DNA form, the CDR3 reads TGTGCCCTTAGTACAGGGTATGGTGGAAACACCATATATTTT.

The chain has TRBV10-3 and TRBJ2-2, with D hard to call. V shed 3 bases and J shed 3 bases, with 8 bases lying between them. Germline CDR1 reads ENHRY; CDR2 reads SYGVKD. CDR3 size: 14 residues. The CDR3: CAISERAYTGELFF. The CDR3 DNA follows: TGTGCCATCAGTGAACGAGCATACACCGGGGAGCTGTTTTTT.

CDR3 loop: CASSLPQGIYEQYF. The DNA for the CDR3 is TGTGCCAGCAGTTTGCCACAGGGGATCTACGAGCAGTACTTC. J is TRBJ2-7 and V is TRBV12-3 or TRBV12-4, with 7 bases lining up with TRBD1. The CDR3 totals 14 residues. V trimming: 3 bases; J trimming: 3 bases; junction bases outside the gene matches: 5.

This clonotype came up many times. This chain uses TRBV24-1 with TRBJ1-1; no firm D call. Trimming removed 5 bases at V and 3 bases at J, with 15 bases between. Germline V gene sequence: CDR1 KGHDR, CDR2 SFDVKD. The CDR3 runs 15 residues. The CDR3 is CATSATQPGDTEAFF. For the CDR3, the DNA is TGTGCCACCAGTGCCACTCAGCCTGGGGACACTGAAGCTTTCTTT.

The chain combines TRBV12-3 or TRBV12-4 with TRBJ2-7; 14 bases are a match to TRBD2. The CDR3 has 16 amino acids. V was clipped by 4 bases and J by 7 bases; unmatched bases: 9. CDR3 in DNA: TGTGCCAGCAGTTACGGCTCGGGACTAGCGGGAGATGAGCAGTACTTC. It codes for CASSYGSGLAGDEQYF.

This chain joins TRBV10-3 and TRBJ2-2; D is unclear. The CDR3 extends over 13 amino acids. Trimming shortened V by 10 bases and J by 4 bases, and 13 bases separated the two germline ends. CDR1 and CDR2 (germline): ENHRY, SYGVKD. CDR3: CASWQELTGELFF. The CDR3 region has the DNA TGTGCCAGTTGGCAGGAGCTCACCGGGGAGCTGTTTTTT.

The chain is built from TRBV10-3 and TRBJ1-1; TRBD1 agrees at 7 bases. Germline V gives CDR1 ENHRY, CDR2 SYGVKD. The CDR3 is made up of 15 amino acids. J was trimmed by 4 bases and V by 3 bases; bases with no gene match: 8. CDR3 in DNA: TGTGCCATCAGTGAAGTTCAGGGGGACGCCACTGAAGCTTTCTTT. Amino acid sequence: CAISEVQGDATEAFF.

This clonotype has ten or more counts. The J gene is TRBJ2-5, the V gene TRBV7-2; D not certain. The CDR3 consists of 11 residues. CDR1 and CDR2 (germline): SGHTA, FQGNSA. Trimming pared 5 bases from V and 5 bases from J, leaving 6 bases between. CDR3 loop: CASSDWETQYF. The CDR3 coding sequence is TGTGCCAGCAGCGATTGGGAGACCCAGTACTTC.

The genes are TRBV12-5 and TRBJ1-1; 8 bases fit TRBD1. With 1 base clipped from V and 4 bases from J, the junction kept 5 bases outside the gene matches. Germline assignment: CDR1 LGHNT and CDR2 FRNRAP. This CDR3 comprises 15 residues. The CDR3 here is CASGLAPTGVTEAFF. CDR3 sequence (DNA): TGTGCTAGTGGTTTGGCTCCGACAGGGGTCACTGAAGCTTTCTTT.

With regard to this clonotype: A read error may account for a junction end that differs from germline. Here the CDR3 reads CAASRLGDRGGEKLFF. The CDR3 DNA reads TGTGCCGCCAGTCGGCTAGGGGACAGGGGAGGCGAAAAACTGTTTTTT. The chain combines TRBV24-1 with TRBJ1-4, with 10 bases identical to TRBD1. CDR3 length: 16 residues. Germline lookup yields CDR1 KGHDR and CDR2 SFDVKD.

The chain has TRBV6-8 and TRBJ2-7; maybe TRBD1 (5 bases). There are 13 residues in the CDR3. Trimming shortened V by 6 bases and J by 3 bases, and 12 bases separated the two germline ends. Germline CDR1 reads MNHGY; CDR2 reads SAAAGT. CDR3 nucleotide sequence: TGTGCCAGCAGCGACGCAGGGTACTACGAGCAGTACTTC. This sequence encodes CASSDAGYYEQYF.

This clonotype has just a few counts. The genes are TRBV20-1 and TRBJ1-4; 8 nucleotides agree with TRBD1. The CDR3 sequence is 14 residues long. J lost 6 bases, V lost 5 bases, and 8 bases had no gene match. The germline V gene has CDR1 DFQATT and CDR2 SNEGSKA (reference sequence). DNA for the CDR3: TGCAGTGCTTGGACAGGGAGGGTTGATGAAAAACTGTTTTTT. Translating gives CSAWTGRVDEKLFF.

In this sample, this clonotype turned up many times. One end of the junction fails to match germline, which may point to a read error. This chain joins TRBV20-1 and TRBJ2-7, with TRBD2 as a possible D gene (7 bases). The CDR3 is 9 amino acids. Germline lookup yields CDR1 DFQATT and CDR2 SNEGSKA (reference sequence). The CDR3 loop is CSADRGADF. The CDR3 DNA sequence: TGCAGTGCCGATCGGGGGGCGGACTTC.

The V and J genes are TRBV5-1 and TRBJ2-7; 11 nucleotides agree with TRBD1. This CDR3 contains 14 residues. CDR1 is SGHRS and CDR2 is YFSETQ in the germline V gene. J gave up 6 bases and V 2 bases, and 4 bases lay outside the gene matches. For the CDR3, the DNA is TGCGCCAGCAGCTTAGCCGGGACAGGGGGCGAGCAGTACTTC. This codes for CASSLAGTGGEQYF.

The rearrangement links TRBV5-4 to TRBJ2-3; no clear D. V shed 2 bases and J shed 2 bases, with 6 bases lying between them. CDR3 length equals 13 residues. Germline assignment: CDR1 SGHNT and CDR2 YYREEE (reference sequence). The CDR3 sequence is CASSLQYTDTQYF. The CDR3 coding sequence is TGTGCCAGCAGCTTACAGTACACAGATACGCAGTATTTT.

This clonotype occurred once. The chain joins TRBV10-3 to TRBJ2-2, with TRBD1 identical over 7 bases. The germline gives CDR1 ENHRY, CDR2 SYGVKD. The CDR3 covers 10 residues. After removal of 6 bases from V and 13 bases from J, the junction contained 2 bases not matched to a gene. In DNA form, the CDR3 reads TGTGCCATCAGACAGGGGCGGCTGTTTTTT. Residues: CAIRQGRLFF.

CDR3 sequence: CASRPPVLGVETQYF. The CDR3 DNA follows: TGTGCCAGCAGACCCCCGGTCCTAGGGGTAGAGACCCAGTACTTC. The V gene is TRBV7-6, the J gene TRBJ2-5; D possibly corresponds to TRBD1 (5 bases). The V end was cut by 6 bases, the J end by 4 bases, with 18 bases between. Germline V gives CDR1 SGHVS, CDR2 FNYEAQ. CDR3 length: 15 amino acids.

The chain recombines TRBV9 with TRBJ1-6; D ambiguous. V was shortened by 3 bases and J by 10 bases, with 14 bases between the two germline ends. Looked up from germline, CDR1 is SGDLS and CDR2 is YYNGEE. The CDR3 has 14 amino acids. The CDR3 region has the DNA TGTGCCAGCAGCGCAGAAGCGGGGAGATCACCCCTCCACTTT. This encodes CASSAEAGRSPLHF.

Only a few counts were recorded for this clonotype. V and J are TRBV19 and TRBJ1-2; D possibly corresponds to TRBD1 (5 bases). The CDR3 is 13 amino acids. The V and J ends lost 5 bases and 4 bases respectively, with 11 bases between them. CDR1 LNHDA and CDR2 SQIVND come from the germline V gene (reference sequence). The CDR3 coding sequence is TGTGCCAGTAGTTCAGGGTACAGCTATGGCTACACCTTC. Its protein is CASSSGYSYGYTF.

This clonotype was seen ten or more times. The genes are TRBV15 and TRBJ1-2, with 11 bases identical to TRBD1. Germline CDR1 LNHNV, CDR2 YYDKDF (reference sequence). The CDR3 covers 18 residues. Trimming at V came to 0 bases and at J to 4 bases, leaving 10 bases not matched to a gene. The CDR3 spells CATSRDSSGQGAVYGYTF. The CDR3 nucleotides read TGTGCCACCAGCAGAGATTCTTCCGGACAGGGGGCTGTCTATGGCTACACCTTC.

J is TRBJ1-4 and V is TRBV7-9; tentative D call: TRBD1 (5 bases). Germline V gene data show CDR1 as SEHNR and CDR2 as FQNEAQ (reference sequence). The CDR3 has 14 amino acids. Trimming stripped 1 base from V and 7 bases from J, with 10 bases between. The CDR3, as DNA: TGTGCCAGCAGCTTAGGGTTGGACACTGAAAAACTGTTTTTT. Translating gives CASSLGLDTEKLFF.

The chain joins TRBV11-1 to TRBJ2-7; D is possibly TRBD1 (5 bases). Trimming removed 1 base from V and 0 bases from J, with 10 bases in between. The CDR3 consists of 15 residues. Germline loops: CDR1 SGHAT, CDR2 FQDESV (reference sequence). CDR3 in DNA: TGTGCCAGCAGCTTAGAAATGGACAACTCCTACGAGCAGTACTTC. Its translation: CASSLEMDNSYEQYF.